Listed below are T cell receptor beta chains from one sample, sequenced in a study of T-cell reconstitution after alpha-beta-depleted transplantation in children. Using its own MiXCR run on the PCR reads, TCRdb lists one record per CDR3 protein. The sample contains about 150,000 distinct CDR3 sequences, around 10% of which appear only once. The specimen comprised PBMCs, sampled before TCRalphabeta/CD19-depleted stem cell transplant. The receptors originated from a boy aged 2 to 10 with acute myeloid leukemia, due to receive a stem cell transplant. Both conserved end residues are part of each CDR3. A D gene is named only where the DNA matches it firmly. Expanded clones get a size class; other rows say once, few or many, or leave the size out.

v_call	j_call	d_call	clone_size	cdr3_aa	cdr3_nt
TRBV5-6	TRBJ2-3	-	few	CAMSPGTAGDTQYF	TGTGCCATGAGCCCCGGGACAGCGGGCGATACGCAGTATTTT
TRBV4-2	TRBJ2-6	TRBD2	many	CASSLSGTTGANVLTF	TGTGCCAGCAGCCTTAGCGGGACGACTGGGGCCAACGTCCTGACTTTC
TRBV27	TRBJ2-2	TRBD1	many	CASRTGGRDTGELFF	TGTGCCAGCAGAACAGGGGGCAGGGACACCGGGGAGCTGTTTTTT
TRBV12-3/TRBV12-4	TRBJ2-5	-	many	CASSLALGVRETQYF	TGTGCCAGCAGTTTAGCGCTCGGGGTGAGAGAGACCCAGTACTTC
TRBV5-1	TRBJ2-3	-	many	CASSLEIAGTTDTQYF	TGCGCCAGCAGCTTGGAGATCGCGGGGACCACAGATACGCAGTATTTT
TRBV28	TRBJ1-4	-	many	CASSFPSPGRGEKLFF	TGTGCCAGCAGCTTCCCGAGTCCGGGGCGCGGTGAAAAACTGTTTTTT
TRBV7-9	TRBJ2-3	-	many	CASSLIAGGDTQYF	TGTGCCAGCAGCTTAATCGCAGGGGGGGATACGCAGTATTTT
TRBV20-1	TRBJ2-3	-	many	CSARMVGEDTQYF	TGCAGTGCTAGAATGGTTGGCGAAGATACGCAGTATTTT
TRBV12-3/TRBV12-4	TRBJ2-1	TRBD2	many	CASSYLGRGANEQFF	TGTGCCAGCAGTTATCTCGGGAGGGGAGCGAATGAGCAGTTCTTC
TRBV7-8	TRBJ2-7	-	many	CASSPMTYEQYF	TGTGCCAGCAGCCCGATGACCTACGAGCAGTACTTC
TRBV19	TRBJ2-2	-	-	CASSIIAELWNTGELFF	TGTGCCAGTAGTATAATTGCCGAGCTATGGAACACCGGGGAGCTGTTTTTT
TRBV6-5	TRBJ2-5	-	-	CASSSPGVQETQYF	TGTGCCAGCAGTTCCCCAGGGGTCCAAGAGACCCAGTACTTC
TRBV12-3/TRBV12-4	TRBJ2-7	TRBD2	many	CASSLVSGKSYEQYF	TGTGCCAGCAGTTTAGTTAGCGGGAAGTCCTACGAGCAGTACTTC
TRBV12-3/TRBV12-4	TRBJ2-3	-	-	CASTFPTLPFTSTDTQYF	TGTGCCAGCACCTTTCCCACTCTCCCCTTTACTAGCACAGATACGCAGTATTTT
TRBV11-2	TRBJ1-5	-	many	CASSLDWAVHSNQPQHF	TGTGCCAGCAGCTTAGATTGGGCAGTCCATAGCAATCAGCCCCAGCATTTT
TRBV7-9	TRBJ2-1	TRBD1	many	CASSLGTGGVYNEQFF	TGTGCCAGCAGCTTAGGGACAGGGGGCGTCTACAATGAGCAGTTCTTC
TRBV6-5	TRBJ2-5	-	many	CASSYSWETQYF	TGTGCCAGCAGTTACTCATGGGAGACCCAGTACTTC
TRBV28	TRBJ2-2	-	many	CASSFTGTIGTGELFF	TGTGCCAGCAGTTTTACCGGGACAATTGGCACCGGGGAGCTGTTTTTT
TRBV29-1	TRBJ2-1	-	many	CSVGGSSYNEQFF	TGCAGCGTGGGCGGAAGCTCCTACAATGAGCAGTTCTTC
TRBV30	TRBJ1-6	TRBD1	many	CAWSEPGQNSPLHF	TGTGCCTGGAGTGAACCGGGACAGAATTCACCCCTCCACTTT
TRBV19	TRBJ2-7	-	-	CASSKGTGSGYEQYF	TGTGCCAGTAGTAAAGGGACGGGCAGTGGCTACGAGCAGTACTTC
TRBV4-2	TRBJ2-1	TRBD2	many	CASSPLGTSGGPFNRDEQFF	TGTGCCAGCAGCCCACTTGGGACTAGCGGGGGACCTTTTAACCGCGATGAGCAGTTCTTC
TRBV12-3/TRBV12-4	TRBJ2-6	-	many	CASSLGFRPSGANVLTF	TGTGCCAGCAGTTTAGGATTCAGGCCCTCTGGGGCCAACGTCCTGACTTTC
TRBV6-1	TRBJ1-5	-	many	CASRTDYSNQPQHF	TGTGCCAGCAGGACAGATTATAGCAATCAGCCCCAGCATTTT
TRBV4-1	TRBJ2-7	-	many	CASSQDIGFRSYEQYF	TGCGCCAGCAGCCAAGATATAGGATTTCGCAGCTACGAGCAGTACTTC
TRBV6-6	TRBJ1-1	-	many	CASSLTPDAEAFF	TGTGCCAGCAGTCTTACCCCCGACGCTGAAGCTTTCTTT
TRBV7-7	TRBJ2-1	-	many	CASSPSTDDNEQFF	TGTGCTAGCAGCCCGTCGACGGACGACAATGAGCAGTTCTTC
TRBV20-1	TRBJ1-4	-	many	CSARRTRGEKLFF	TGCAGTGCTAGACGGACGCGGGGGGAAAAACTGTTTTTT
TRBV20-1	TRBJ2-1	TRBD2	many	CSARGDGRAYNEQFF	TGCAGTGCTAGAGGGGACGGGAGGGCATACAATGAGCAGTTCTTC
TRBV7-2	TRBJ2-5	-	many	CASSLAVGQSQETQYF	TGTGCCAGCAGCTTAGCCGTCGGACAAAGTCAAGAGACCCAGTACTTC
TRBV18	TRBJ1-6	-	many	CASSLGQPVTNSPLHF	TGTGCCAGCTCTCTTGGACAGCCAGTAACTAATTCACCCCTCCACTTT
TRBV20-1	TRBJ2-1	-	many	CSANTANSYNEQFF	TGCAGTGCTAATACGGCTAACTCCTACAATGAGCAGTTCTTC
TRBV7-9	TRBJ2-5	TRBD1	once	CASSLGDRGRETQYF	TGTGCCAGCAGCTTGGGGGACAGGGGGCGAGAGACCCAGTACTTC
TRBV29-1	TRBJ2-3	-	many	CSYQGDTQYF	TGCAGCTACCAAGGAGATACGCAGTATTTT
TRBV5-4	TRBJ2-1	TRBD2	many	CASSFHLTSAEYNEQFF	TGTGCCAGCAGCTTCCACCTGACTAGCGCCGAGTACAATGAGCAGTTCTTC
TRBV7-9	TRBJ1-2	TRBD1	many	CASSLGGQGYRGYTF	TGTGCCAGCAGCTTAGGAGGACAGGGGTACCGTGGCTACACCTTC
TRBV13	TRBJ2-5	-	many	CASSDQETQYF	TGTGCCAGCAGCGACCAAGAGACCCAGTACTTC
TRBV20-1	TRBJ2-1	-	many	CSALPGPSYNEQFF	TGCAGTGCTCTTCCGGGGCCCTCTTACAATGAGCAGTTCTTC
TRBV3-1	TRBJ2-5	TRBD2	many	CASSQDPPGTSGQETQYF	TGTGCCAGCAGCCAAGATCCCCCCGGGACTAGCGGACAAGAGACCCAGTACTTC
TRBV12-3/TRBV12-4	TRBJ1-2	-	-	CASSLKAGFLASNYGYTF	TGTGCCAGCAGCCTTAAAGCAGGTTTTCTAGCCTCTAACTATGGCTACACCTTC
TRBV20-1	TRBJ2-1	TRBD2	many	CSAPNRLAGWYDEQFF	TGCAGTGCTCCCAACCGACTAGCGGGATGGTATGATGAGCAGTTCTTC
TRBV9	TRBJ2-7	TRBD1	many	CASSPAGQVYEQYF	TGTGCCAGCAGCCCTGCGGGACAGGTCTACGAGCAGTACTTC
TRBV11-2	TRBJ1-6	-	many	CASSFGLYNSPLHF	TGTGCCAGCAGCTTTGGGCTTTATAATTCACCCCTCCACTTT
TRBV30	TRBJ1-2	-	-	CAWSASFGGYTF	TGTGCCTGGAGTGCTTCTTTCGGGGGCTACACCTTC
TRBV7-9	TRBJ2-2	-	many	CASSLPGETGELFF	TGTGCCAGCAGCTTACCAGGGGAAACCGGGGAGCTGTTTTTT